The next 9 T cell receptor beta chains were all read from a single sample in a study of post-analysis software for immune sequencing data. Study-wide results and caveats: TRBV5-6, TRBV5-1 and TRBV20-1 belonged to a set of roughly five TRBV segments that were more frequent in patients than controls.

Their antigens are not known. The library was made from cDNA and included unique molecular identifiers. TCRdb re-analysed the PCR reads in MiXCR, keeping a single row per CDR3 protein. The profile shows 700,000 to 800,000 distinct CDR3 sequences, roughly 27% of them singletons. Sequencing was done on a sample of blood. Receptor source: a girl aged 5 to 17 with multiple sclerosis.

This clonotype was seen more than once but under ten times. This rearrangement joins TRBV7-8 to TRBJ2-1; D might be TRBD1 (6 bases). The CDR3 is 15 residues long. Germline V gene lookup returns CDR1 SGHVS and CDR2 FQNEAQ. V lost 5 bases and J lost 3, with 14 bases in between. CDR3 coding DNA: TGTGCCAGCAGCCAGCAGGGGCACCTCTACAATGAGCAGTTCTTC. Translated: CASSQQGHLYNEQFF.

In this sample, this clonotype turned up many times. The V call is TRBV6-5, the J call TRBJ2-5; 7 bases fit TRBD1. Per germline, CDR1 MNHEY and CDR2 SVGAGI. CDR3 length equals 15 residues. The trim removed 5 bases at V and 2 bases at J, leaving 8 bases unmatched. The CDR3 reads CASSPSGTVQETQYF. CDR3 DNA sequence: TGTGCCAGCAGTCCCTCTGGGACAGTTCAAGAGACCCAGTACTTC.

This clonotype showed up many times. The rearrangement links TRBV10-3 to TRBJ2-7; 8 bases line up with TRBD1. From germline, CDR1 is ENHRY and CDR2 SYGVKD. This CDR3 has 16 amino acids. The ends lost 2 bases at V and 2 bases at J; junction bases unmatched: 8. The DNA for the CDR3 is TGTGCCATCAGTGAGACCGGACAGGGATTACCCTACGAGCAGTACTTC. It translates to CAISETGQGLPYEQYF.

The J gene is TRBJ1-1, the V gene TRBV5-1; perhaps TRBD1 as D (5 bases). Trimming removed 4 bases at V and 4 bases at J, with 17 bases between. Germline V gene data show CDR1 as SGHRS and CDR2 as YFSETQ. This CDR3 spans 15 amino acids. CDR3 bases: TGCGCCAGCAGCAAATACCAGGGCGTCGGCACTGAAGCTTTCTTT. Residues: CASSKYQGVGTEAFF.

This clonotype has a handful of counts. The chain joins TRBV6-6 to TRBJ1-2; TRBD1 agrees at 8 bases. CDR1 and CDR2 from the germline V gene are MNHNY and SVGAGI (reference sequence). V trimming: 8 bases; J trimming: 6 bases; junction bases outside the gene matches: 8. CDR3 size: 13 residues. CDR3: CASENQGANGYTF. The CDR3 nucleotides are TGTGCCAGCGAAAATCAGGGGGCGAATGGCTACACCTTC.

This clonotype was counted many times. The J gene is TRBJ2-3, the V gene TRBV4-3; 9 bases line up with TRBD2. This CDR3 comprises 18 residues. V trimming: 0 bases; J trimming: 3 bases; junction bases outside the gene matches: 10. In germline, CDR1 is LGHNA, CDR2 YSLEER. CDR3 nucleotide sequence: TGCGCCAGCAGCCAAGAACTAGCGGGTACATTACGGACAGATACGCAGTATTTT. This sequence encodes CASSQELAGTLRTDTQYF.

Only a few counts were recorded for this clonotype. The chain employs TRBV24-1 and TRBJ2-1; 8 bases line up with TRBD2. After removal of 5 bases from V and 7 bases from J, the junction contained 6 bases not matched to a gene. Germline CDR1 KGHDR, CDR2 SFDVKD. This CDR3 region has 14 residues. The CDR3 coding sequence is TGTGCCACCAGTGGAATAGCGGGATGGAATGAGCAGTTCTTC. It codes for CATSGIAGWNEQFF.

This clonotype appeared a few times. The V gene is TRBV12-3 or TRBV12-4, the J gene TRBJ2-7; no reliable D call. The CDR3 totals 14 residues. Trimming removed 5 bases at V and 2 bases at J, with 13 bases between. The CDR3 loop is CASSPQTRPYEQYF. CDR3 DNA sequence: TGTGCCAGCAGTCCTCAGACAAGACCCTACGAGCAGTACTTC.

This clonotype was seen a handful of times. CDR3 amino acids: CASSLGTRGYEQYF. The CDR3 DNA reads as TGTGCCAGCAGTTTAGGGACTAGAGGCTACGAGCAGTACTTC. This chain joins TRBV12-3 or TRBV12-4 and TRBJ2-7; 7 nucleotides agree with TRBD2. V lost 1 base to trimming and J lost 3 bases; unmatched junction nucleotides: 3. The CDR3 runs 14 residues.